These 12 T cell receptor beta chains originate from one sample sequenced in a study of T cells in localized non-small cell lung cancer (dated by TCRdb to 2018 to 2021). Libraries were prepared through the immunoSEQ multiplex PCR assay. What TCRdb holds here is the immuneACCESS table cut down to in-frame rearrangements. Part of the clones is not present; checked against another copy, under half of the missing clones reflect an unresolved V gene, and the others are unexplained. The sample table contains 7,500 to 8,500 clones; only one count was recorded for around 87% of them. About 30% of the sample is in the top ten clones. The material was peripheral blood, obtained before any cancer treatment. The receptors come from a male donor aged 60 or older with stage III lung adenocarcinoma.

V gene TRBV19 combines with J gene TRBJ2-1; a possible D gene is TRBD2 (6 bases). The V gene's germline CDR1 is LNHDA and CDR2 SQIVND (reference sequence). The CDR3 contains 14 residues. With 10 bases removed from V and 4 bases from J, the gap between germline ends came to 17 bases. This chain's CDR3 is CATMKEGSYNEQFF. CDR3 nucleotide sequence: TGTGCCACCATGAAGGAGGGCAGTTACAATGAGCAGTTCTTC. The full variable domain, rest sourced from reference TRBV19 and TRBJ2-1, is DGGITQSPKYLFRKEGQNVTLSCEQNLNHDAMYWYRQDPGQGLRLIYYSQIVNDFQKGDIAEGYSVSREKKESFPLTVTSAQKNPTAFYLCATMKEGSYNEQFFGPGTRLTVL.

The V gene is TRBV5-4, the J gene TRBJ2-2; D perhaps matches TRBD2 (6 bases). Trimming pared 4 bases from V and 4 bases from J, leaving 17 bases between. The germline gives CDR1 SGHNT, CDR2 YYREEE (reference sequence). CDR3 size: 16 residues. CDR3: CASSLTSMRGTGELFF. CDR3 nucleotides: TGTGCCAGCAGCCTGACCTCTATGCGGGGCACCGGGGAGCTGTTTTTT. Variable domain in full (rest from reference TRBV5-4 and TRBJ2-2): ETGVTQSPTHLIKTRGQQVTLRCSSQSGHNTVSWYQQALGQGPQFIFQYYREEENGRGNFPPRFSGLQFPNYSSELNVNALELDDSALYLCASSLTSMRGTGELFFGEGSRLTVL.

The chain employs TRBV9 and TRBJ2-5, with D hard to call. Germline-derived CDR1 and CDR2 are SGDLS and YYNGEE. Trimming left V 0 bases short and J 9 bases short, with 3 bases between. The CDR3 sequence is 10 residues long. The CDR3 DNA sequence: TGTGCCAGCAGCGTAGCACCCCAGTACTTC. It specifies CASSVAPQYF.

The chain combines TRBV7-8 with TRBJ2-5; 9 nucleotides align to TRBD2. Germline CDR1 is SGHVS and CDR2 is FQNEAQ. The CDR3 is 16 amino acids. The V segment lost 2 bases and the J segment 7 bases; nucleotides outside the gene matches: 11. In nucleotides, the CDR3 is TGTGCCAGCAGCTTACCCGGGACTAGCCCTTCGGGGACCCAGTACTTC. This encodes CASSLPGTSPSGTQYF.

The chain is built from TRBV18 and TRBJ1-4, with D possibly TRBD1 on 5 matching bases. Trimming removed 3 bases at V and 0 bases at J, with 11 bases between. Germline CDR1 and CDR2: KGHSH and LQKENI. This CDR3 is 16 amino acids long. The chain's CDR3 is CASSPTQVSTNEKLFF. CDR3 in DNA: TGTGCCAGCTCACCTACACAGGTTTCAACTAATGAAAAACTGTTTTTT.

The chain combines TRBV25-1 with TRBJ2-1; no definite D call. The V and J ends lost 7 bases and 10 bases respectively, with 11 bases between them. CDR3 length equals 11 residues. The germline V gene has CDR1 MGHDK and CDR2 SYGVNS. The CDR3 reads CASNSLIEQFF. The DNA for the CDR3 is TGTGCCAGCAATTCCCTTATCGAGCAGTTCTTC. Using reference TRBV25-1 and TRBJ2-1 for the parts outside the CDR3, the full variable domain is EADIYQTPRYLVIGTGKKITLECSQTMGHDKMYWYQQDPGMELHLIHYSYGVNSTEKGDLSSESTVSRIRTEHFPLTLESARPSHTSQYLCASNSLIEQFFGPGTRLTVL.

The V and J genes are TRBV19 and TRBJ2-3; D gene unclear. The germline CDR1 and CDR2 sequences are LNHDA and SQIVND (reference sequence). The CDR3 is made up of 15 amino acids. The V end was cut by 1 base, the J end by 1 base, with 9 bases between. CDR3 region: CASSIGGVGTDTQYF. For the CDR3, the DNA is TGTGCCAGTAGTATAGGCGGAGTGGGCACAGATACGCAGTATTTT.

The chain is built from TRBV4-1 and TRBJ2-1; perhaps TRBD2 as D (6 bases). The CDR3 spans 16 residues. Germline V gene lookup returns CDR1 MGHRA and CDR2 YSYEKL. The ends were cut back, 0 bases at V and 7 bases at J, with 16 bases in the middle. CDR3 bases: TGCGCCAGCAGCCAAGATTGGGGCGGGACTCGTAATGAGCAGTTCTTC. Its protein is CASSQDWGGTRNEQFF.

The V and J genes are TRBV9 and TRBJ1-4, with D hard to call. Trimming cost V 7 bases and J 3 bases, with 10 bases left between them. CDR1 and CDR2 from the germline V gene are SGDLS and YYNGEE. This CDR3 has 13 amino acids. CDR3: CASPPRANEKLFF. In DNA form, the CDR3 reads TGTGCCAGCCCCCCCAGAGCTAATGAAAAACTGTTTTTT.

The chain employs TRBV12-5 and TRBJ2-3; 11 bases match TRBD2. Unmatched junction bases numbered 6, after V lost 5 bases and J lost 5 bases. The CDR3 has 15 residues. Germline V CDR1 and CDR2: LGHNT, FRNRAP. CDR3 sequence reads: CASGDSGRAGDTQYF. The CDR3 bases are TGTGCTAGTGGTGATAGCGGGAGGGCCGGAGATACGCAGTATTTT.

The chain joins TRBV7-8 to TRBJ2-5; 9 bases match TRBD2. Germline V gene lookup returns CDR1 SGHVS and CDR2 FQNEAQ. The junction had 11 bases not matched to a gene; V was cut back by 7 bases and J by 5 bases. The CDR3 sequence is 15 residues long. This chain's CDR3 is CASTPSSGSGETQYF. The DNA for the CDR3 is TGTGCCAGCACCCCAAGTAGCGGGAGCGGGGAGACCCAGTACTTC.

The chain combines TRBV7-6 with TRBJ2-1; D unclear. Trimming took off 1 base at V and 8 bases at J, with 12 bases between the two ends. The CDR3 is made up of 14 amino acids. Germline lookup yields CDR1 SGHVS and CDR2 FNYEAQ. The CDR3 DNA reads TGTGCCAGCAGCTTAGATCTGGGGAACGATGAGCAGTTCTTC. Residues: CASSLDLGNDEQFF.